A single T cell receptor beta chain is shown here with its context. What it binds is unknown. The sample belongs to a study of cytomegalovirus exposure and HLA in healthy donors. Findings and caveats of the study: Accurate predictions that matched the HLA-A and HLA-B alleles of most subjects were reportedly made from TCR beta sequences.

The ends were cut back, 0 bases at V and 7 bases at J, with 13 bases in the middle. The germline CDR1 and CDR2 sequences are ENHRY and SYGVKD. The CDR3 length is 15 residues. PCR primers comprised 60 Vbeta and 13 Jbeta primers. Clones were sequenced by immunoSEQ multiplex PCR, and TCRdb holds only the in-frame ones, with some missing. In the table there are roughly 200,000 clones, around four fifths of which are singletons. This receptor was identified in a man in his forties in good health and CMV-seropositive. V gene TRBV10-3 combines with J gene TRBJ1-5, with D unresolved. The material sequenced was PBMCs. The CDR3 sequence: CAISESVAGDQPQHF. In DNA form, the CDR3 reads TGTGCCATCAGTGAGTCGGTGGCAGGTGACCAGCCCCAGCATTTT.